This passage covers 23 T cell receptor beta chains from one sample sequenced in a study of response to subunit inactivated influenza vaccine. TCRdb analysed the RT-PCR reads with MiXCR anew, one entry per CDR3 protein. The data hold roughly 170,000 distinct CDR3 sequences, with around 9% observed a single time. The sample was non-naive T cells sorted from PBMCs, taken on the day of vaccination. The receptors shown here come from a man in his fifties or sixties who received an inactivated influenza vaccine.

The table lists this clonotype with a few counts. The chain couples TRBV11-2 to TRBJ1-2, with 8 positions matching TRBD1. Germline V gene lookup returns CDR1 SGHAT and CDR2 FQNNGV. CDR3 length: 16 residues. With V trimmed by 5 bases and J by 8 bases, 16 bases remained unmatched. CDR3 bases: TGTGCCAGCAGCCCCCCCGGGACAGGTCGTATAGGGGGCTACACCTTC. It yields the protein CASSPPGTGRIGGYTF.

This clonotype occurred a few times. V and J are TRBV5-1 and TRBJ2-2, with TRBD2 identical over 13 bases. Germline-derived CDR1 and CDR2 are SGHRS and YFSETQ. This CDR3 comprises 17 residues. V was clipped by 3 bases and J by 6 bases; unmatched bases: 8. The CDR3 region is CASSSGLAGFRAGELFF. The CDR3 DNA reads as TGCGCCAGCAGCTCGGGACTAGCGGGATTTCGAGCCGGGGAGCTGTTTTTT.

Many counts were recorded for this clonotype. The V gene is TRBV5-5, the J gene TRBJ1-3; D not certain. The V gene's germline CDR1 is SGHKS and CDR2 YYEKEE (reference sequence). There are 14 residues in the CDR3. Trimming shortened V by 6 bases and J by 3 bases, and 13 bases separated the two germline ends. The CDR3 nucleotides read TGTGCCAGCACCACTCGGGTGGTTGGAAACACCATATATTTT. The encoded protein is CASTTRVVGNTIYF.

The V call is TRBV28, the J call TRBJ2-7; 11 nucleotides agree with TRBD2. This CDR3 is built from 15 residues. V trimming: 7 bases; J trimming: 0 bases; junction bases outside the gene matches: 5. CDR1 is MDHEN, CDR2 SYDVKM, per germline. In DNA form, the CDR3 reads TGTGCCAGCAAAACTAGCGGGGGCCTCTCCTACGAGCAGTACTTC. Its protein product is CASKTSGGLSYEQYF.

In DNA, the CDR3 is TGCGCCAGCAAGGGTGAGACTGAAGCTTTCTTT. Its translation is CASKGETEAFF. This chain links TRBV5-1 with TRBJ1-1; D unresolved. The CDR3 totals 11 residues. V lost 6 bases to trimming and J lost 5 bases, with 8 bases between them. Germline values: CDR1 SGHRS, CDR2 YFSETQ.

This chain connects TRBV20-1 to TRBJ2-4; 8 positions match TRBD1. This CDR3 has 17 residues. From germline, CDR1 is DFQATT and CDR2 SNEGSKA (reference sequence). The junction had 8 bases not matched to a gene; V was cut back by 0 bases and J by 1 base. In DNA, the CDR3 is TGCAGTGCTAGAGATGCGAGACAGGGGATGGCCAAAAACATTCAGTACTTC. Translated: CSARDARQGMAKNIQYF.

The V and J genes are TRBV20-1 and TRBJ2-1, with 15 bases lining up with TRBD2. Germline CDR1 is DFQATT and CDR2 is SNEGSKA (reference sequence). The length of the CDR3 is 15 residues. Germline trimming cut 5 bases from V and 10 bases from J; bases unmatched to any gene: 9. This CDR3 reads CSAPRTSGRAEEQFF. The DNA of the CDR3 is TGCAGTGCTCCAAGGACTAGCGGGAGGGCCGAAGAGCAGTTCTTC.

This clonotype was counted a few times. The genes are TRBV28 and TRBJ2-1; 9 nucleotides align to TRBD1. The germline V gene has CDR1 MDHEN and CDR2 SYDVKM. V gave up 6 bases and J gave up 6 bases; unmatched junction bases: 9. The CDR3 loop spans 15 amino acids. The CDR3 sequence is CASRVGTGIINEQFF. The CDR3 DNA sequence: TGTGCCAGCAGAGTCGGGACAGGGATTATCAATGAGCAGTTCTTC.

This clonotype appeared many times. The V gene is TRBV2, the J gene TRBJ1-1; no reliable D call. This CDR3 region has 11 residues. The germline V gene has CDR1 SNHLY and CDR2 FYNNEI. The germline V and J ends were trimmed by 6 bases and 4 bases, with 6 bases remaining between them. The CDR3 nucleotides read TGTGCCAGCAGCACAGCCACTGAAGCTTTCTTT. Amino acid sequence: CASSTATEAFF.

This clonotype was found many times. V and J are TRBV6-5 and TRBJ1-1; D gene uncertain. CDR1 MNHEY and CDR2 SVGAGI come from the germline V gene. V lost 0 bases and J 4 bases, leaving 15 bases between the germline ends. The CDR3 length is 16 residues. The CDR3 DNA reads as TGTGCCAGCAGTTACTCGAGAGTCGGGGTGGCCACTGAAGCTTTCTTT. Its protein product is CASSYSRVGVATEAFF.

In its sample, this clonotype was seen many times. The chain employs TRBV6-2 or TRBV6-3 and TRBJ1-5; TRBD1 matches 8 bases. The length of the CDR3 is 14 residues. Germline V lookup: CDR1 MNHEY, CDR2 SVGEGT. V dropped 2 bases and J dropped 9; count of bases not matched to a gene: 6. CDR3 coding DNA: TGTGCCAGCAGTTACCCCGTTACAGGGGGGCCCCAGCATTTT. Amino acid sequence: CASSYPVTGGPQHF.

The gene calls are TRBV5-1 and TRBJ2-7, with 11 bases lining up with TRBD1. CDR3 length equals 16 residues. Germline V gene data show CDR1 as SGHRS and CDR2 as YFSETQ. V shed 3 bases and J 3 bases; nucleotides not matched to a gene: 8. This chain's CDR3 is CASSSGTGGSVYEQYF. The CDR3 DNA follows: TGCGCCAGCAGCTCCGGGACAGGGGGGTCTGTCTACGAGCAGTACTTC.

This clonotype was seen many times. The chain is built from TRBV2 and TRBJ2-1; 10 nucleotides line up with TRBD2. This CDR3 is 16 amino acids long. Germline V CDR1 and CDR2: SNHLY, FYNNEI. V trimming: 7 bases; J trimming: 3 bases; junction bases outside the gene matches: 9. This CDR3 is CASKGLAIRIYNEQFF. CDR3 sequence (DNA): TGTGCCAGCAAGGGACTAGCGATCCGAATCTACAATGAGCAGTTCTTC.

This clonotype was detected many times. The CDR3 protein is CATSYRAGSYEQYF. CDR3 nucleotides: TGTGCCACTTCATACCGGGCAGGGTCGTACGAGCAGTACTTC. The V call is TRBV14, the J call TRBJ2-7, with D possibly matching TRBD1 (5 bases). In germline, CDR1 is SGHDN, CDR2 FVKESK. The V end was cut by 10 bases, the J end by 4 bases, with 20 bases between. CDR3 size: 14 residues.

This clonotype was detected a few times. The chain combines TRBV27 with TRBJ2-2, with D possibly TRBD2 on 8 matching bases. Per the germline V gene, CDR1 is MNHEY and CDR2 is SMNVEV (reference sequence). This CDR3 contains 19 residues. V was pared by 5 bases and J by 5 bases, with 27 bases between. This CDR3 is CASSPRRQGLAGLTGELFF. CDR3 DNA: TGTGCCAGCAGTCCCCGGCGACAGGGTTTAGCGGGGTTGACCGGGGAGCTGTTTTTT.

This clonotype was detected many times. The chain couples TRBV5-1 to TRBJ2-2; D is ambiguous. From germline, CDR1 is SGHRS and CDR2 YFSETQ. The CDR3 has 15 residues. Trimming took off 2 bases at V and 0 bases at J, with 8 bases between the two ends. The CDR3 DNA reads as TGCGCCAGCAGCTTTGACAACGCGAACACCGGGGAGCTGTTTTTT. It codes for CASSFDNANTGELFF.

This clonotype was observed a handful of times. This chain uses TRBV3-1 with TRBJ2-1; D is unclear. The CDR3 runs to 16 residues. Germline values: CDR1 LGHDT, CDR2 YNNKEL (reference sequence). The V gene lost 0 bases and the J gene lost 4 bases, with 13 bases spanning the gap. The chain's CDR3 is CASSQDVGTEYNEQFF. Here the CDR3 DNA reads TGTGCCAGCAGCCAAGACGTAGGCACGGAATACAATGAGCAGTTCTTC.

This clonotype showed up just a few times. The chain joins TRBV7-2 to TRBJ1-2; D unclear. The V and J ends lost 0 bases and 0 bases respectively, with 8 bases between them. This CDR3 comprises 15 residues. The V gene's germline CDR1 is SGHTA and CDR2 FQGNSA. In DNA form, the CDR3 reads TGTGCCAGCAGCTTAGCCGGACTAGCTAACTATGGCTACACCTTC. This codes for CASSLAGLANYGYTF.

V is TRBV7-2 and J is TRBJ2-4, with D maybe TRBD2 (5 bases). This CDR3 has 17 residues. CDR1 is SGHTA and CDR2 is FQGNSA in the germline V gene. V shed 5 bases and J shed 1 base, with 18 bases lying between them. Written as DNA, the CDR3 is TGTGCCAGCAGCACACCTCGAGGGATCGAGGCCAAAAACATTCAGTACTTC. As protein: CASSTPRGIEAKNIQYF.

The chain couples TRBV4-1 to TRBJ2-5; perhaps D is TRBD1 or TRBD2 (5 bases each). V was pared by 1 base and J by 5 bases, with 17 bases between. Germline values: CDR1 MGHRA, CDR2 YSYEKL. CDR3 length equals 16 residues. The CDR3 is CASSQGVRGVGETQYF. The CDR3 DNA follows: TGCGCCAGCAGCCAAGGAGTACGGGGCGTTGGGGAGACCCAGTACTTC.

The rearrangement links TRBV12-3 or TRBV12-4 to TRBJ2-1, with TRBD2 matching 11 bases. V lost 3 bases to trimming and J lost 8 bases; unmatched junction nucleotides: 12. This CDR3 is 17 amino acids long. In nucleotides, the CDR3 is TGTGCCAGCAGTTTTTCAACAGGGACTAGCGGAATGCATGAGCAGTTCTTC. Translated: CASSFSTGTSGMHEQFF.

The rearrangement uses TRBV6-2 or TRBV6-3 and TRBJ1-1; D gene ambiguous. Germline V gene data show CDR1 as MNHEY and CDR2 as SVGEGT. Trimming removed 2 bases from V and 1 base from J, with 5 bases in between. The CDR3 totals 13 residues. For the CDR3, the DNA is TGTGCCAGCAGTTACCAGGAGAACACTGAAGCTTTCTTT. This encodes CASSYQENTEAFF.

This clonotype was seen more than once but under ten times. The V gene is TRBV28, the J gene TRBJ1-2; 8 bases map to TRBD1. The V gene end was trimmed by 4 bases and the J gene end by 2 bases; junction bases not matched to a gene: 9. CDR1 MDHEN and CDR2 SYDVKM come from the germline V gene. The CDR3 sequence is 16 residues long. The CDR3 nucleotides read TGTGCCAGCAGTTCGATTAAACGGGACAGGAACTATGGCTACACCTTC. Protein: CASSSIKRDRNYGYTF.